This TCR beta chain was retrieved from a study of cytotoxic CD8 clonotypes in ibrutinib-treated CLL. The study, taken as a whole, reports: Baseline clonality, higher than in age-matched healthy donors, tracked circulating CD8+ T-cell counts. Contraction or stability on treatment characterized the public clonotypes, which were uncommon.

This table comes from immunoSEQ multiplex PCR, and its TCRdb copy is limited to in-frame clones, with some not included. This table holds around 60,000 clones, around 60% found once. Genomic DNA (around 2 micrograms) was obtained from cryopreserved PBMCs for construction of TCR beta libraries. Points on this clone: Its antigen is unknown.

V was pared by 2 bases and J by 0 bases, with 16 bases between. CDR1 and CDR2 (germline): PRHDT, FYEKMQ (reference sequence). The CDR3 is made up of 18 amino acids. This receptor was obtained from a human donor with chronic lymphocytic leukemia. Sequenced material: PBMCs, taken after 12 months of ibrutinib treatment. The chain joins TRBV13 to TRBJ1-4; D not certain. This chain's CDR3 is CASSLTNRRAPTNEKLFF. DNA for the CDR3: TGTGCCAGCAGCTTAACGAATCGGAGAGCCCCAACTAATGAAAAACTGTTTTTT.